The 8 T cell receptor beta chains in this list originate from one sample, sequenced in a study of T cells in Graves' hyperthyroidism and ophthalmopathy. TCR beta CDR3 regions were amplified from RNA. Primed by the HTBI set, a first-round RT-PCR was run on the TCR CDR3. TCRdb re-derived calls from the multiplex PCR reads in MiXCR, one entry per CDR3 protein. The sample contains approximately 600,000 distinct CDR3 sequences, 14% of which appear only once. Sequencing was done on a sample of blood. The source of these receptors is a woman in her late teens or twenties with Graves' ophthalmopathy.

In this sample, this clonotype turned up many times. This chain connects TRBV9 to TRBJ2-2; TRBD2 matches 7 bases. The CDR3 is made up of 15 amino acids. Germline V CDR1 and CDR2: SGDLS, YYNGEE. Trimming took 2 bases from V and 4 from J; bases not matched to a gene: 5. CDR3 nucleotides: TGTGCCAGCAGCGTCGGCGGGAGCCCCACCGGGGAGCTGTTTTTT. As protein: CASSVGGSPTGELFF.

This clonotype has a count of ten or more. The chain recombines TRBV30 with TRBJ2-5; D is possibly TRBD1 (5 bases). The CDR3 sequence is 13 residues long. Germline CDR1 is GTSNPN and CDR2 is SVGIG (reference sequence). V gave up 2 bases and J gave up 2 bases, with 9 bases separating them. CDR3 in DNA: TGTGCCTGGAGTTTCACAGGTCAAGAGACCCAGTACTTC. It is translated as CAWSFTGQETQYF.

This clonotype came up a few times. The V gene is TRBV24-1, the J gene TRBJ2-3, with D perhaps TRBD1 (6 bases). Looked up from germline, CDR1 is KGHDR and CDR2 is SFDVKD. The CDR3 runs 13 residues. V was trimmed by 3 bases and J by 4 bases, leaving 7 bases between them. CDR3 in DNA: TGTGCCACCAGTGATGGACAGTCAGATACGCAGTATTTT. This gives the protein CATSDGQSDTQYF.

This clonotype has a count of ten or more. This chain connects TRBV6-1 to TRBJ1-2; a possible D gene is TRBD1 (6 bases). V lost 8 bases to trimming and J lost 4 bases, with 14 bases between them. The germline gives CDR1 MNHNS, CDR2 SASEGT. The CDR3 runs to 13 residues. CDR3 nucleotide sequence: TGTGCCAGCCATGGACAGTCCTTCTATGGCTACACCTTC. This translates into CASHGQSFYGYTF.

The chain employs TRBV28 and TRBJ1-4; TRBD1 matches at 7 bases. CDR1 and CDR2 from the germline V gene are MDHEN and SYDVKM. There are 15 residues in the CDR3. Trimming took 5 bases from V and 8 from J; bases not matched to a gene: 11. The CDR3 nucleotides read TGTGCCAGCAGTCGCGATGAGGGGGCAGTCGAAAAACTGTTTTTT. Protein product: CASSRDEGAVEKLFF.

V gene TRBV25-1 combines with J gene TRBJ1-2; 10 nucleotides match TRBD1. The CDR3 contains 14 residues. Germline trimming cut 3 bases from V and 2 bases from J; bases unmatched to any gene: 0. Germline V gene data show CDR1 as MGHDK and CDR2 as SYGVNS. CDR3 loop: CASSETGGNYGYTF. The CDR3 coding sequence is TGTGCCAGCAGTGAGACAGGGGGCAACTATGGCTACACCTTC.

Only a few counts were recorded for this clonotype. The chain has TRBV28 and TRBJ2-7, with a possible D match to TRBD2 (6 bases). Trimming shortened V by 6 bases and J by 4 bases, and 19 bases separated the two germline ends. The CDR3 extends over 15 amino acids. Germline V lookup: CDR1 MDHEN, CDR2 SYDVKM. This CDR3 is CASRKLDYSFYEQYF. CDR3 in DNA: TGTGCCAGCAGAAAGCTGGACTACTCGTTTTACGAGCAGTACTTC. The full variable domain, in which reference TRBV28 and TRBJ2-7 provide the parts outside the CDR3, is DVKVTQSSRYLVKRTGEKVFLECVQDMDHENMFWYRQDPGLGLRLIYFSYDVKMKEKGDIPEGYSVSREKKERFSLILESASTNQTSMYLCASRKLDYSFYEQYFGPGTRLTVT.

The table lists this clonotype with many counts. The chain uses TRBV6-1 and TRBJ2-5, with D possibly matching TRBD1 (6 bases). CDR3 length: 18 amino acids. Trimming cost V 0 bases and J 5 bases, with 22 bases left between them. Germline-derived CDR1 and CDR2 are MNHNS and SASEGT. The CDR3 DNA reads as TGTGCCAGCAGTGAAGCGTCGACAGGAGTCCGATATGGGGAGACCCAGTACTTC. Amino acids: CASSEASTGVRYGETQYF.